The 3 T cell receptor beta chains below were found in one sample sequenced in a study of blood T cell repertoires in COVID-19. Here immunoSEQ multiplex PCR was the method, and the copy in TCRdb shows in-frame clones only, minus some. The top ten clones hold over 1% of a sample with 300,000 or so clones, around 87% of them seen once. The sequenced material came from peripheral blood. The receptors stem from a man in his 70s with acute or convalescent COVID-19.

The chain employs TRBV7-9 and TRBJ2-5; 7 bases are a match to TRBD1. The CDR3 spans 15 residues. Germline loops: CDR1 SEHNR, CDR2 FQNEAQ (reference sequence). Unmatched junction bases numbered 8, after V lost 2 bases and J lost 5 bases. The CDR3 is CASSLRAGGVETQYF. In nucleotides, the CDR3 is TGTGCCAGCAGCTTAAGGGCAGGGGGAGTGGAGACCCAGTACTTC.

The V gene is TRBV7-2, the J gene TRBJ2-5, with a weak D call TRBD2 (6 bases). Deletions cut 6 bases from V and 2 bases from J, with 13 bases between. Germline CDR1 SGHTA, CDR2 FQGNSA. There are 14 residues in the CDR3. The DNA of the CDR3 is TGTGCCAGCAGTCCGGCGGGGTTGCAAGAGACCCAGTACTTC. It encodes CASSPAGLQETQYF.

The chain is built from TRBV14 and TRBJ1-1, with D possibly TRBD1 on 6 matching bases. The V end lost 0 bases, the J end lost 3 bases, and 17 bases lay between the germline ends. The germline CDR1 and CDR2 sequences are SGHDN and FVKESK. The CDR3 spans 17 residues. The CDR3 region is CASSQDPTGGRHTEAFF. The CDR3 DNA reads TGTGCCAGCAGCCAAGATCCAACTGGGGGCCGGCACACTGAAGCTTTCTTT. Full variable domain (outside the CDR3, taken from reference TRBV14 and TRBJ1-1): EAGVTQFPSHSVIEKGQTVTLRCDPISGHDNLYWYRRVMGKEIKFLLHFVKESKQDESGMPNNRFLAERTGGTYSTLKVQPAELEDSGVYFCASSQDPTGGRHTEAFFGQGTRLTVV.